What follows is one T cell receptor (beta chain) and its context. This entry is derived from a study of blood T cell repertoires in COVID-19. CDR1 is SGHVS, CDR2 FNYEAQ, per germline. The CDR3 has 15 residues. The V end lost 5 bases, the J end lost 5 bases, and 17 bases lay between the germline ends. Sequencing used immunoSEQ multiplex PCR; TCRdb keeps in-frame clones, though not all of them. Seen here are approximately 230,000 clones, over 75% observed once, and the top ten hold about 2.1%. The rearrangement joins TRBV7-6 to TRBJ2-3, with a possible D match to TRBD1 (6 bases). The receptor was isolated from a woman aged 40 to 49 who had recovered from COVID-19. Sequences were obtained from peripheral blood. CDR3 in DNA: TGTGCCAGCAGCGCCGAATGGGGGCAGGTAGATACGCAGTATTTT. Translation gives CASSAEWGQVDTQYF.